The clone carrying this T cell receptor beta chain appeared once. The antigen is undetermined. Assay used: immunoSEQ multiplex PCR; TCRdb lists only in-frame clones, some missing. The repertoire includes 70,000 or so clones, about 90% of them detected once, and roughly 15% sits in the top ten. The data stem from a study of OX40 agonist ivuxolimab in advanced cancers. Study-wide findings and caveats: Clonal expansion from baseline to week 6 occurred in both CD4+ and CD8+ T cells. Relative to CD4+, CD8+ T cells held more expanded clones on average.

The V end was cut by 4 bases, the J end by 5 bases, with 27 bases between. The germline CDR1 and CDR2 sequences are SGHVS and FQNEAQ. This CDR3 comprises 19 residues. This clonotype was obtained from an adult with an advanced solid tumor such as melanoma, head and neck, liver or kidney cancer. The sequencing used CD4+ or CD8+ T cells sorted from blood, collected in a trial of the OX40 agonist ivuxolimab. The chain is built from TRBV7-8 and TRBJ2-4; D may be TRBD2 (7 bases). DNA of the CDR3: TGTGCCAGCAGCTCGACAGGACTAGGAGGGAGGCTCGAGGAAAACATTCAGTACTTC. Encoded protein: CASSSTGLGGRLEENIQYF.